This T cell receptor beta chain is drawn from a study of T-cell reconstitution after alpha-beta-depleted transplantation in children. The CDR3 has 16 amino acids. The germline gives CDR1 MNHEY, CDR2 SVGAGI. V lost 0 bases, J lost 3 bases, and 15 bases lay in between. This clonotype was counted ten times or more. Using unique molecular identifiers, the investigators prepared the TCRbeta library. TCRdb reprocessed the PCR reads via MiXCR and lists one record per CDR3 protein. The sample lists 400,000 to 500,000 distinct CDR3 sequences, 11% occurring once. V usage is TRBV6-5 and J usage is TRBJ2-7; D not certain. The input for sequencing was PBMCs from the stem cell graft donor, taken from the stem cell graft. The receptor was isolated from a human donor who donated a stem cell graft to a child with acute myeloid leukemia. CDR3 residues: CASSYSNAQSFYEQYF. In nucleotides, the CDR3 is TGTGCCAGCAGTTACTCGAATGCCCAGAGTTTCTACGAGCAGTACTTC.